This T cell receptor (beta chain) originates from a study of T-cell reconstitution after alpha-beta-depleted transplantation in children. Molecular barcoding with unique molecular identifiers was used for the TCRbeta library. TCRdb reanalysed the PCR reads using MiXCR and keeps one entry per CDR3 protein. The sample includes around 480,000 distinct CDR3 sequences, less than 35% of them seen just once. The material sequenced was PBMCs from the stem cell graft donor, taken from the stem cell graft. The receptor's source is a human donor who donated a stem cell graft to a child with aplastic anemia.

The DNA of the CDR3 is TGCGCCAGCAGCCAGCCGGGACAGGGCCAAGAGACCCAGTACTTC. Translation gives CASSQPGQGQETQYF. V is TRBV4-1 and J is TRBJ2-5; 9 bases are shared with TRBD1. Germline V CDR1 and CDR2: MGHRA, YSYEKL. J gave up 1 base and V 3 bases, and 3 bases lay outside the gene matches. The CDR3 totals 15 residues.